This TCR beta chain was observed in a study of blood T cells in healthy people across ages. This CDR3 is 14 amino acids long. The germline gives CDR1 MNHEY, CDR2 SVGEGT. V lost 5 bases and J lost 6, with 17 bases in between. Using a J-beta primer mix together with a sample-barcoded 5' primer, a second PCR was run for roughly 6 to 12 cycles. MiXCR was run by TCRdb on the 5' RACE reads, yielding one entry per CDR3 protein. The table includes over 1,500,000 distinct CDR3 sequences, 35% to 50% detected once. Specimen: blood. The TCR sequence derives from a human donor in good health. This chain connects TRBV6-2 or TRBV6-3 to TRBJ2-7, with D possibly being TRBD2 (5 bases). The CDR3 loop reads CASSRIGSEGEQYF. The CDR3 DNA is TGTGCCAGCAGTCGTATCGGGTCCGAGGGCGAGCAGTACTTC.